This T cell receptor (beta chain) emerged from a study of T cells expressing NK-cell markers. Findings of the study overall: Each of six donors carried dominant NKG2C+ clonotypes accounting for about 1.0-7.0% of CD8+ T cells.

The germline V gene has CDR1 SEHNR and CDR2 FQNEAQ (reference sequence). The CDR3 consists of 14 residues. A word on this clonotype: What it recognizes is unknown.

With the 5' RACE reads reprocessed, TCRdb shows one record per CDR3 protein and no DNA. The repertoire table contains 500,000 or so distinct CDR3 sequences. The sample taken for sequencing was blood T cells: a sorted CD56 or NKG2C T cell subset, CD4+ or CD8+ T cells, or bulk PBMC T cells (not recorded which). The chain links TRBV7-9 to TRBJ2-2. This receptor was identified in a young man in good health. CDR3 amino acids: CASSLTGGAGELFF.